This TCR beta chain comes out of a study of blood T cell repertoires in COVID-19 (dated by TCRdb to 2018 to 2020). Turning to the overall study: The collaborator samples originated in the United States, Italy and Spain and spanned the acute and convalescent phases of COVID-19. The material from the prospective study consisted of cDNA or gDNA derived from T cells, B-cell-depleted T cells, or PBMCs. Deeply sampled blood TCRbeta repertoires from subjects exposed to, actively infected with, or recovered from COVID-19 were included in the dataset. The repertoires were made available in a free public database intended to serve as a resource for research on the immune response to SARS-CoV-2. Samples were obtained from the ongoing ImmuneRACE study (first 160 participants) and from about 1,300 subjects provided by 6 global collaborators. Nearly every sample came with metadata listing a de-identified subject ID, COVID-19 status, age in years and sex. HLA class I and class II types, where available, came from metadata supplied by the sample provider rather than from assay-based typing.

TCRbeta CDR3 regions were amplified from genomic DNA by means of the immunoSEQ Assay, a bias-controlled multiplex PCR. The study's processing was this. The number of nucleated cells in each sample was estimated by amplification of reference gene primers within the assay. To quantify the absolute abundance of each unique TCRbeta CDR3 rearrangement, sequence reads were collapsed and filtered. For each sample, productive Simpson clonality was calculated as the square root of Simpson's diversity index over productive rearrangements. TCRdb stores this immuneACCESS table with in-frame sequences only. Part of the clones is absent; in the studies checked, under half of the shortfall reflects unresolved V genes, and no reason is known for the rest. The D gene and trimming were derived from the DNA, and the V and J assignments and clone size from that table. The sample table records under 200,000 clones; roughly nine tenths of these occur just once. Together, the top ten hold 3% to 4% of the sample.

For this chain, trimming is 6 bases at the V end and 8 bases at the J end, and the number of junction bases without a gene match is 4. The germline V gene provides CDR1 LGHNT and CDR2 FRNRAP. The CDR3 spans 14 residues, from the cysteine through the phenylalanine. Only the CDR3 DNA stays, 42 bases, in frame from base 1. The collaborating institutions used their own protocols to collect whole blood in K2EDTA tubes. Collaborator samples were shipped for TCRbeta analysis as frozen whole blood, isolated PBMCs, or DNA extracted from either sample type. For this clone: Its antigen has not been determined. Base qualities are missing; no much larger clone stands one base away.

General conclusions and limits of the study: How much clinical and demographic metadata was included differed by source and by participant, and the metadata was provided uncurated.

This sequence was found in a man in his 70s with acute or convalescent COVID-19. The V and J genes are TRBV12-5 and TRBJ2-1; 13 bases in the middle match TRBD2. The sequencing input was peripheral blood. For the CDR3, the sequence is CASGTTSGGYEQFF. The DNA reads as follows: TGTGCTAGTGGCACGACTAGCGGGGGGTATGAGCAGTTCTTC.